Considering frequency, the clone carrying this T cell receptor beta chain is medium-sized. Antigen specificity is unknown. The study made its TRB cDNA libraries by 5' RACE, adding UMI labels. TCRdb reworked the 5' RACE reads into one entry per CDR3 protein, no DNA. Its table records 6,500 to 10,000 distinct CDR3 sequences. This specimen belongs to a study of CXCR3-negative and CXCR3-positive naive CD8 T cells. General study findings and limits: In cryopreserved cells, CXCR3 expression partially decreased, and fresh PBMCs were used in most assays. Diversity ran similarly high across both naive subsets but far lower in memory CD8+ cells. Higher TRB CDR3 hydrophobicity marked CXCR3-positive naive cells relative to CXCR3-negative naive cells.

Naive cells were sorted as CD45RO-, CCR7+, CD27+ and CD95-. The sample consisted of naive CXCR3- CD8+ T cells from blood. Subset in this sample: CD45RO-CCR7+CD27+CD95- naive CD8+ T cells lacking CXCR3 (TNR3-). The receptor was isolated from a human donor in good health. Some clones in this sample may be carry-over from other donors' samples.

This chain's CDR3 is CASSPPTGTAPLGYTF. J is TRBJ1-2 and V is TRBV7-9; TCRdb designates TRBD1, a call that cannot be tested without DNA. This CDR3 has 16 amino acids. The germline V gene encodes CDR1 SEHNR and CDR2 FQNEAQ (reference sequence).